One sample yielded the 27 T cell receptor beta chains listed below, sequenced in a study of blood T cell repertoires in COVID-19 (dated by TCRdb to the early 2020s). The library was produced with the immunoSEQ multiplex PCR assay. What TCRdb holds here is the immuneACCESS table cut down to in-frame rearrangements. Part of the clones is not present; checked against another copy, under half of the missing clones reflect an unresolved V gene, and the others are unexplained. In this sample the table shows 100,000 or so clones, roughly nine tenths of which occur a single time. Approximately 15% of the sample is in the top ten clones. The sample was peripheral blood. These TCRs come from a man over 45 with acute or convalescent COVID-19.

J is TRBJ2-5 and V is TRBV28; 8 nucleotides agree with TRBD2. The V gene end was trimmed by 1 base and the J gene end by 1 base; junction bases not matched to a gene: 8. Germline CDR1 is MDHEN and CDR2 is SYDVKM. The CDR3 loop spans 17 amino acids. This chain's CDR3 is CASSLSGGAGAQETQYF. CDR3 sequence (DNA): TGTGCCAGCAGTTTATCGGGGGGGGCGGGCGCCCAAGAGACCCAGTACTTC.

This chain uses TRBV6-5 with TRBJ2-5; TRBD1 agrees at 7 bases. Per germline, CDR1 MNHEY and CDR2 SVGAGI. The CDR3 is 13 residues long. Germline trimming cut 6 bases from V and 5 bases from J; bases unmatched to any gene: 6. The CDR3 loop is CASSRGGMETQYF. The DNA for the CDR3 is TGTGCCAGCAGCAGAGGGGGCATGGAGACCCAGTACTTC.

The chain is built from TRBV6-2 or TRBV6-3 and TRBJ1-4; 8 bases match TRBD1. Germline V gene data show CDR1 as MNHEY and CDR2 as SVGEGT. The CDR3 loop spans 17 amino acids. The junction had 11 bases not matched to a gene; V was cut back by 0 bases and J by 8 bases. CDR3 protein: CASSYSQGAGFREKLFF. The CDR3 coding sequence is TGTGCCAGCAGTTACTCTCAGGGGGCTGGATTCCGCGAAAAACTGTTTTTT.

CDR3 in amino acids: CASSSGLAGNTGELFF. The CDR3 DNA follows: TGTGCCAGCTCCTCGGGACTAGCGGGAAACACCGGGGAGCTGTTTTTT. This sequence joins TRBV11-3 and TRBJ2-2, with TRBD2 matching over 13 bases. Germline V lookup: CDR1 SGHNT, CDR2 YENEEA. Losses at the gene ends were 8 bases for V and 2 bases for J; bases not matched to a gene: 5. The CDR3 extends over 16 amino acids.

This clone was counted a single time. This chain joins TRBV11-1 and TRBJ2-7; D may be TRBD2 (5 bases). Trimming stripped 1 base from V and 3 bases from J, with 13 bases between. The V gene's germline CDR1 is SGHAT and CDR2 FQDESV (reference sequence). The CDR3 loop spans 15 amino acids. CDR3 residues: CASSLGGGPYYEQYF. The CDR3 DNA is TGTGCCAGCAGCTTAGGTGGAGGACCCTACTACGAGCAGTACTTC.

The chain combines TRBV19 with TRBJ1-2; D not certain. Trimming removed 6 bases from V and 3 bases from J, with 8 bases in between. Germline CDR1 and CDR2: LNHDA and SQIVND (reference sequence). This CDR3 has 12 residues. This CDR3 reads CASSGTYYGYTF. In nucleotides, the CDR3 is TGTGCCAGTAGCGGTACTTACTATGGCTACACCTTC.

V is TRBV28 and J is TRBJ2-7; 8 nucleotides match TRBD1. After removal of 8 bases from V and 5 bases from J, the junction contained 14 bases not matched to a gene. From germline, CDR1 is MDHEN and CDR2 SYDVKM. This CDR3 contains 15 residues. The CDR3 region is CASGVGWTGYNEQYF. The CDR3 DNA reads TGTGCCAGCGGTGTAGGGTGGACAGGGTACAACGAGCAGTACTTC.

V is TRBV19 and J is TRBJ2-1, with TRBD2 matching over 10 bases. Trimming removed 5 bases from V and 0 bases from J; junction bases left unmatched: 7. This CDR3 is built from 17 residues. Germline V gives CDR1 LNHDA, CDR2 SQIVND (reference sequence). The CDR3 reads CASSLYSGGSSYNEQFF. CDR3 DNA sequence: TGTGCCAGTAGTCTCTATAGCGGGGGGAGCTCCTACAATGAGCAGTTCTTC.

The CDR3 DNA sequence: TGTGCTAGTGGCCGAACTAGCTTTGAAGCTTTCTTT. This encodes CASGRTSFEAFF. The chain employs TRBV12-5 and TRBJ1-1; D remains ambiguous. Germline V lookup: CDR1 LGHNT, CDR2 FRNRAP. The V end was cut by 6 bases, the J end by 7 bases, with 12 bases between. There are 12 residues in the CDR3.

The chain joins TRBV18 to TRBJ1-5, with 9 bases matching TRBD1. The CDR3 extends over 16 amino acids. Trimming at V came to 3 bases and at J to 0 bases, leaving 3 bases not matched to a gene. CDR1 and CDR2 (germline): KGHSH, LQKENI. The CDR3 DNA reads TGTGCCAGCTCACCTACGACAGGGGGTAGCAATCAGCCCCAGCATTTT. Translation: CASSPTTGGSNQPQHF.

This chain links TRBV12-3 or TRBV12-4 with TRBJ1-5; D might be TRBD1 (6 bases). The CDR3 length is 13 residues. V lost 3 bases, J lost 7 bases, and 10 bases lay in between. The CDR3 loop reads CASSLGGAQPQHF. In nucleotides, the CDR3 is TGTGCCAGCAGTTTGGGGGGGGCACAGCCCCAGCATTTT.

This chain uses TRBV6-5 with TRBJ2-1; 9 nucleotides line up with TRBD2. This CDR3 contains 12 residues. J was trimmed by 9 bases and V by 8 bases; bases with no gene match: 5. Germline CDR1 is MNHEY and CDR2 is SVGAGI. CDR3 nucleotide sequence: TGTGCCAGCTGGGGTAGCGGGGGTGAGCAGTTCTTC. This codes for CASWGSGGEQFF.

V gene TRBV6-1 combines with J gene TRBJ1-2; possibly TRBD1 for D (5 bases). This CDR3 has 13 residues. Trimming removed 3 bases at V and 7 bases at J, with 12 bases between. CDR1 is MNHNS, CDR2 SASEGT, per germline. Written as DNA, the CDR3 is TGTGCCAGCAGTGAGGGGCAGGGCGTTGGCTACACCTTC. Amino acid sequence: CASSEGQGVGYTF.

The count of this clone is one. V is TRBV7-8 and J is TRBJ2-7, with D possibly matching TRBD2 (6 bases). Between the trimmed V and J ends, which lost 1 base and 4 bases, there was a span of 11 bases. The CDR3 extends over 14 amino acids. Germline V CDR1 and CDR2: SGHVS, FQNEAQ. CDR3 protein: CASSLESGVYEQYF. In DNA form, the CDR3 reads TGTGCCAGCAGCTTAGAATCGGGGGTATACGAGCAGTACTTC.

The chain employs TRBV19 and TRBJ1-2, with 8 bases matching TRBD1. CDR3 length: 14 amino acids. Trimming at V came to 8 bases and at J to 5 bases, leaving 10 bases not matched to a gene. Per the germline V gene, CDR1 is LNHDA and CDR2 is SQIVND (reference sequence). For the CDR3, the DNA is TGTGCCAGTTCCGGACAGGGAATAGGTTATGGCTACACCTTC. Translating gives CASSGQGIGYGYTF.

The genes are TRBV13 and TRBJ2-3; possibly TRBD2 for D (8 bases). The CDR3 is 16 amino acids. The germline CDR1 and CDR2 sequences are PRHDT and FYEKMQ (reference sequence). The germline V and J ends were trimmed by 4 bases and 4 bases, with 18 bases remaining between them. In DNA, the CDR3 is TGTGCCAGCAGCTCCAAGGGGGCGGGGGGCGCAGATACGCAGTATTTT. Protein product: CASSSKGAGGADTQYF.

This chain links TRBV6-2 or TRBV6-3 with TRBJ1-1; 7 nucleotides agree with TRBD1. V lost 6 bases and J lost 2; bases outside the gene matches: 9. CDR1 and CDR2 from the germline V gene are MNHEY and SVGEGT. The CDR3 has 15 amino acids. This CDR3 is CASSKGGQLNTEAFF. CDR3 sequence (DNA): TGTGCCAGCAGCAAAGGGGGACAGTTAAACACTGAAGCTTTCTTT.

The chain is built from TRBV5-4 and TRBJ1-2; TRBD1 might be the D (6 bases). Trimming removed 4 bases at V and 3 bases at J, with 10 bases between. CDR1 is SGHNT and CDR2 is YYREEE in the germline V gene (reference sequence). This CDR3 contains 13 residues. CDR3 sequence reads: CASSPRQDYGYTF. Here the CDR3 DNA reads TGTGCCAGCAGCCCCAGACAGGACTATGGCTACACCTTC.

The CDR3 is CASSLQGGAEAFF. In DNA form, the CDR3 reads TGTGCCAGCAGCCTACAGGGGGGTGCTGAAGCTTTCTTT. The chain links TRBV14 to TRBJ1-1; 8 bases are a match to TRBD1. The CDR3 is 13 amino acids. Trimming removed 4 bases from V and 6 bases from J; junction bases left unmatched: 4. From germline, CDR1 is SGHDN and CDR2 FVKESK.

The V gene is TRBV7-8, the J gene TRBJ1-5; D is undetermined. CDR3 length: 15 residues. Germline V lookup: CDR1 SGHVS, CDR2 FQNEAQ. Trimming shortened V by 0 bases and J by 6 bases, and 12 bases separated the two germline ends. The CDR3 nucleotides are TGTGCCAGCAGCTTAGCCGAGAGGGTTACTCAGCCCCAGCATTTT. It codes for CASSLAERVTQPQHF.

The rearrangement links TRBV25-1 to TRBJ2-7, with 7 bases lining up with TRBD1. V was pared by 4 bases and J by 3 bases, with 6 bases of the junction left unmatched. Germline V gene lookup returns CDR1 MGHDK and CDR2 SYGVNS. The CDR3 runs 14 residues. The CDR3 protein is CASSGRGSLYEQYF. DNA of the CDR3: TGTGCCAGCAGTGGCAGGGGGTCGCTCTACGAGCAGTACTTC.

The chain is built from TRBV19 and TRBJ2-2; a possible D gene is TRBD1 (5 bases). CDR3 length equals 14 residues. The V and J ends lost 4 bases and 7 bases respectively, with 13 bases between them. Germline CDR1 reads LNHDA; CDR2 reads SQIVND (reference sequence). The CDR3 bases are TGTGCCAGTAGTAGGCAGGGATTAGTCGGGGAGCTGTTTTTT. Translation: CASSRQGLVGELFF.

This clone appeared a few times. V usage is TRBV19 and J usage is TRBJ2-7; 8 nucleotides agree with TRBD2. The V segment lost 1 base and the J segment 9 bases; nucleotides outside the gene matches: 14. CDR3 length: 16 residues. Germline assignment: CDR1 LNHDA and CDR2 SQIVND (reference sequence). The CDR3 protein is CASSIGYPGGPLVQYF. The CDR3 DNA follows: TGTGCCAGTAGTATAGGGTATCCGGGGGGGCCTCTAGTGCAGTACTTC.

DNA of the CDR3: TGTGCCAGCAGTGACTTCCCCTCGCCGGGATACGACGAGCAGTACTTC. This sequence encodes CASSDFPSPGYDEQYF. The chain employs TRBV6-1 and TRBJ2-7; D may be TRBD2 (5 bases). Trimming pared 3 bases from V and 5 bases from J, leaving 20 bases between. Germline lookup yields CDR1 MNHNS and CDR2 SASEGT. The CDR3 loop spans 16 amino acids.

The chain recombines TRBV6-5 with TRBJ1-1; TRBD1 might be the D (6 bases). The V and J ends lost 8 bases and 5 bases respectively, with 15 bases between them. Germline V gene sequence: CDR1 MNHEY, CDR2 SVGAGI. This CDR3 region has 13 residues. DNA of the CDR3: TGTGCCAGCGGATCCGGGACACGGACTGAAGCTTTCTTT. This translates into CASGSGTRTEAFF.

This CDR3 reads CASSFNTGSGQPQHF. The CDR3 DNA sequence: TGCGCCAGCAGCTTTAATACGGGGTCAGGACAGCCCCAGCATTTT. The chain combines TRBV5-1 with TRBJ1-5; D is uncertain. This CDR3 comprises 15 residues. V dropped 2 bases and J dropped 7 bases, with 16 bases sitting between them. From germline, CDR1 is SGHRS and CDR2 YFSETQ.

The rearrangement links TRBV11-2 to TRBJ1-1; no clear D gene. Germline V gene data show CDR1 as SGHAT and CDR2 as FQNNGV. Deletions cut 2 bases from V and 4 bases from J, with 14 bases between. The CDR3 is made up of 15 amino acids. The CDR3 sequence: CASSLYLARGTEAFF. CDR3 sequence (DNA): TGTGCCAGCAGCTTATATTTGGCCCGGGGCACTGAAGCTTTCTTT.